This entry is about one T cell receptor beta chain. Via MiXCR, TCRdb re-called the reads, giving one row per CDR3 protein. Seen here are around 450,000 distinct CDR3 sequences, 25% to 40% observed once, and the top ten hold roughly 13%. From germline, CDR1 is SNHLY and CDR2 FYNNEI. The CDR3 totals 12 residues. V was trimmed by 4 bases and J by 4 bases, leaving 7 bases between them. The data were obtained in a study of T cell repertoires in cytomegalovirus infection. Material for sequencing was PBMCs. This chain uses TRBV2 with TRBJ1-1; D unclear. The source is a human donor in good health (CMV status not recorded). Some clones in this sample may be carry-over from other donors' samples. Here the CDR3 DNA reads TGTGCCAGCAGTGGACGAAGCACTGAAGCTTTCTTT. Translation: CASSGRSTEAFF.